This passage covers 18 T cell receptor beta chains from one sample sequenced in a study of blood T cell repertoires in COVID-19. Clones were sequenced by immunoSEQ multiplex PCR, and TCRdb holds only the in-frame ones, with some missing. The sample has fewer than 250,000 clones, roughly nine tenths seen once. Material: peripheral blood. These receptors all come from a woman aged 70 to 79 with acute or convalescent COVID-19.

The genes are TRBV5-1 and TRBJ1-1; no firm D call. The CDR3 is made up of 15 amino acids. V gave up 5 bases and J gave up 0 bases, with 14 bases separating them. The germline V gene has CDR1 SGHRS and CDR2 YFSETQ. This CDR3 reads CASRQSSVMNTEAFF. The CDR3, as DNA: TGCGCCAGCAGACAGTCCTCGGTAATGAACACTGAAGCTTTCTTT.

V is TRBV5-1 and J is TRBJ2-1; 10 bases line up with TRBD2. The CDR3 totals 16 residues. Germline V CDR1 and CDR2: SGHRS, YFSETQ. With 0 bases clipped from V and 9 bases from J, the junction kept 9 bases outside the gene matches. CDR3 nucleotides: TGCGCCAGCAGCTTGGGCCCCAGCGGGGGGGCTCCTGAGCAGTTCTTC. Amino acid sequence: CASSLGPSGGAPEQFF.

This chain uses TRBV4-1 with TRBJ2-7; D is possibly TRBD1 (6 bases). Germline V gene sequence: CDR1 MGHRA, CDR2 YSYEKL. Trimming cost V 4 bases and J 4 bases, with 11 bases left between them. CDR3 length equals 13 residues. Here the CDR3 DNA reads TGCGCCAGCAGCCCGCCACAGGGTTACGAGCAGTACTTC. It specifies CASSPPQGYEQYF.

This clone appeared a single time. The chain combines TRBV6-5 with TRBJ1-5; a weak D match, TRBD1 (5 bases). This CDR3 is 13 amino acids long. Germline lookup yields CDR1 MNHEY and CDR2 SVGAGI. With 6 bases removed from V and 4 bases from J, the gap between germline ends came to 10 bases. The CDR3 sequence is CASRLDRNQPQHF. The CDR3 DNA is TGTGCCAGCAGACTCGACAGAAATCAGCCCCAGCATTTT.

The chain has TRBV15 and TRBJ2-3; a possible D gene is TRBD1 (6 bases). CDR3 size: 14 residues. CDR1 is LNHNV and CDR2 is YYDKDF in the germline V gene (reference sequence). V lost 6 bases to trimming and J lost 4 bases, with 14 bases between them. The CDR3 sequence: CATREAGASDTQYF. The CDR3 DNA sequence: TGTGCCACCAGGGAGGCAGGGGCATCAGATACGCAGTATTTT.

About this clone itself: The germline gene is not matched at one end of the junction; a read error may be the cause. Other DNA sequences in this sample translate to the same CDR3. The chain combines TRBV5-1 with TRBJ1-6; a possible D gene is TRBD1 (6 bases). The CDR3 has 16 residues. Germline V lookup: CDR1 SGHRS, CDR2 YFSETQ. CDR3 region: CASSSFLQGNNSPLHF. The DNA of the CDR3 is TGCGCCAGCAGCTCTTTTCTACAGGGTAATAATTCACCTCTCCACTTT.

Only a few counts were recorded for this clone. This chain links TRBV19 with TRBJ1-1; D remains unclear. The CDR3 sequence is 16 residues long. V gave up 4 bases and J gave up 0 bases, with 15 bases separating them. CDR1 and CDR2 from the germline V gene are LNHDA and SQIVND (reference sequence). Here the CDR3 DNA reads TGTGCCAGTAGTAGGGCTGGAGGCAACATGAACACTGAAGCTTTCTTT. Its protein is CASSRAGGNMNTEAFF.

CDR3 bases: TGTGCCAGCAGTGTCCAGGCTGTCACTGAAGCTTTCTTT. Its protein product is CASSVQAVTEAFF. This chain links TRBV12-3 or TRBV12-4 with TRBJ1-1; D is ambiguous. The V end was cut by 5 bases, the J end by 4 bases, with 11 bases between. This CDR3 has 13 amino acids.

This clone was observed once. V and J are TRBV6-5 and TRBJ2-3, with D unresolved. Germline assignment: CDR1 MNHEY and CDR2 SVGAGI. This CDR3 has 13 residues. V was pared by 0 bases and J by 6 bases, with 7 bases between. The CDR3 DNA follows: TGTGCCAGCAGTTACTCCCCCGGGGATACGCAGTATTTT. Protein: CASSYSPGDTQYF.

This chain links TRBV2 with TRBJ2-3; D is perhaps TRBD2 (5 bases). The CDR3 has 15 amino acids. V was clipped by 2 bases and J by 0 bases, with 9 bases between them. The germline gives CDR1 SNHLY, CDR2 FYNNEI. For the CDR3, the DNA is TGTGCCAGCAGTGAACAGACTACTAGCACAGATACGCAGTATTTT. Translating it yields CASSEQTTSTDTQYF.

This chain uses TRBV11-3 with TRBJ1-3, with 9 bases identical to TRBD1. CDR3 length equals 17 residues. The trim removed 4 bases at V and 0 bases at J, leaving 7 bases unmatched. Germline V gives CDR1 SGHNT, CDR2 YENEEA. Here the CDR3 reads CASSSKTGQGSGNTIYF. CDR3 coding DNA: TGTGCCAGCAGCTCGAAGACGGGACAGGGCTCTGGAAACACCATATATTTT. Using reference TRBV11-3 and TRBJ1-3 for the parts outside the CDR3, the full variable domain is EAGVVQSPRYKIIEKKQPVAFWCNPISGHNTLYWYLQNLGQGPELLIRYENEEAVDDSQLPKDRFSAERLKGVDSTLKIQPAELGDSAVYLCASSSKTGQGSGNTIYFGEGSWLTVV.

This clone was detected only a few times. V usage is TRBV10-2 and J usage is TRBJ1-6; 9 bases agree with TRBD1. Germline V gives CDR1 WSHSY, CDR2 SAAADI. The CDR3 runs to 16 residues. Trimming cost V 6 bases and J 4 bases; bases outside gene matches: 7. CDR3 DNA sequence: TGCGCCAGCAGGGGGGGACAGGGAAGTTATAATTCACCCCTCCACTTT. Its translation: CASRGGQGSYNSPLHF.

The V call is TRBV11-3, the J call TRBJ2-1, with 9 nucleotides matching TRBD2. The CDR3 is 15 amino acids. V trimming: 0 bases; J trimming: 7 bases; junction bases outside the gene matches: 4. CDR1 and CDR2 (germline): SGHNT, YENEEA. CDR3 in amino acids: CASSLDSGSRNEQFF. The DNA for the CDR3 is TGTGCCAGCAGCTTAGATAGCGGGAGTCGTAATGAGCAGTTCTTC.

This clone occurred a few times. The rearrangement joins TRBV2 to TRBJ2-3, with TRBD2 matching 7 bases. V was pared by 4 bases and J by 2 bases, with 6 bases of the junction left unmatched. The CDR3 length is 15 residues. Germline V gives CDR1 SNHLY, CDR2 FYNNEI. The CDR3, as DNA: TGTGCCAGCAGTGTTTGGCGGGAGTACACAGATACGCAGTATTTT. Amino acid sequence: CASSVWREYTDTQYF.

The CDR3 here is CATQDRDSLQETQYF. For the CDR3, the DNA is TGTGCCACTCAAGACCGGGACAGTCTCCAAGAGACCCAGTACTTC. This chain connects TRBV2 to TRBJ2-5; 7 bases are shared with TRBD1. Germline V CDR1 and CDR2: SNHLY, FYNNEI. J was trimmed by 1 base and V by 10 bases; bases with no gene match: 12. The length of the CDR3 is 15 residues. The whole variable domain, filled in from reference TRBV2 and TRBJ2-5, reads EPEVTQTPSHQVTQMGQEVILRCVPISNHLYFYWYRQILGQKVEFLVSFYNNEISEKSEIFDDQFSVERPDGSNFTLKIRSTKLEDSAMYFCATQDRDSLQETQYFGPGTRLLVL.

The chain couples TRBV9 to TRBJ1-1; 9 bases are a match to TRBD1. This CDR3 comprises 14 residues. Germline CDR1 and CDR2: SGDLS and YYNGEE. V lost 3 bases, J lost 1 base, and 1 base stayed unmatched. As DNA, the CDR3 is TGTGCCAGCAGCGAGGGACAGGGGAACACTGAAGCTTTCTTT. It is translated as CASSEGQGNTEAFF. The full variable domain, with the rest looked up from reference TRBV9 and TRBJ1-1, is DSGVTQTPKHLITATGQRVTLRCSPRSGDLSVYWYQQSLDQGLQFLIQYYNGEERAKGNILERFSAQQFPDLHSELNLSSLELGDSALYFCASSEGQGNTEAFFGQGTRLTVV.

The CDR3 nucleotides are TGTGCCAGCAGCCGGAGGTTGAACACTGAAGCTTTCTTT. This translates into CASSRRLNTEAFF. The J gene is TRBJ1-1, the V gene TRBV14; D remains unclear. The CDR3 sequence is 13 residues long. Germline loops: CDR1 SGHDN, CDR2 FVKESK. V was shortened by 4 bases and J by 0 bases, with 6 bases between the two germline ends.

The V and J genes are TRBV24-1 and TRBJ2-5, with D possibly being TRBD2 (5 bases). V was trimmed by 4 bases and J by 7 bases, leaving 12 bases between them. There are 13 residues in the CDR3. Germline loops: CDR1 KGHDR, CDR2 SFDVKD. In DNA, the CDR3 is TGTGCCACCAGTGACCCCAGACGGGGGACCCAGTACTTC. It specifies CATSDPRRGTQYF.